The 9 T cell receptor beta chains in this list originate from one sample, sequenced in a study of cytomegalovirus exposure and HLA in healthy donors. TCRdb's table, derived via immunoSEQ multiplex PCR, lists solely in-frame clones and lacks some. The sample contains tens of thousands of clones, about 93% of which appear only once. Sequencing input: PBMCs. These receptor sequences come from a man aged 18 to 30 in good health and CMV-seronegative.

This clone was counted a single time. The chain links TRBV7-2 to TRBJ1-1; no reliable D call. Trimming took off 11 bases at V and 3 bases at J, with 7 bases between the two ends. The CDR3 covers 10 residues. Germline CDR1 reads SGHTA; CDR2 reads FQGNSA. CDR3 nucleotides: TGTGCCGAGGGATACACTGAAGCTTTCTTT. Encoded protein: CAEGYTEAFF.

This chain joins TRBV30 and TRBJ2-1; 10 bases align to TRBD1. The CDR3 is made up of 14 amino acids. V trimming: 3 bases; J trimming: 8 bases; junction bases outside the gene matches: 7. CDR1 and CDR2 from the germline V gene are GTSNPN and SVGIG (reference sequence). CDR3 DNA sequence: TGTGCCTGGAGGTCCGGGACAGGGGTAGATGAGCAGTTCTTC. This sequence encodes CAWRSGTGVDEQFF.

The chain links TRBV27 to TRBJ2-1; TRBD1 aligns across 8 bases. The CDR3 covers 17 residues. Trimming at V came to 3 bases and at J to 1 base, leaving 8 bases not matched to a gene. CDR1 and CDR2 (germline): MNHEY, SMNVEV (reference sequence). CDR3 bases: TGTGCCAGCAGTTTGTATACAGGGGGAGTTTCCTACAATGAGCAGTTCTTC. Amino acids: CASSLYTGGVSYNEQFF.

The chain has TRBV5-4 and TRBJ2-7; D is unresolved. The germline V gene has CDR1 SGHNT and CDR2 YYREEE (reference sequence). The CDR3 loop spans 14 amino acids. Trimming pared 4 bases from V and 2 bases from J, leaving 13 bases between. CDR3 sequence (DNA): TGTGCCAGCAGCATCGACTGGAAGACCTACGAGCAGTACTTC. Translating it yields CASSIDWKTYEQYF.

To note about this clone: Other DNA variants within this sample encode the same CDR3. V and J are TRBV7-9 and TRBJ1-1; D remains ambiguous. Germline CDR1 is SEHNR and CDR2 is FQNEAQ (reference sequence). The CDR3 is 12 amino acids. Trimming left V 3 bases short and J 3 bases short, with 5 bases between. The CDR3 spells CASSFSDTEAFF. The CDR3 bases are TGTGCCAGCAGCTTTTCCGACACTGAAGCTTTCTTT.

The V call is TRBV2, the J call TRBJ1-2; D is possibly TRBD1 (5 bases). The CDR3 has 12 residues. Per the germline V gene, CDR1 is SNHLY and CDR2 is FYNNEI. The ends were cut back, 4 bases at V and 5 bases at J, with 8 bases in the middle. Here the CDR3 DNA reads TGTGCCAGCAGTGGACAGCAATATGGCTACACCTTC. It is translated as CASSGQQYGYTF.

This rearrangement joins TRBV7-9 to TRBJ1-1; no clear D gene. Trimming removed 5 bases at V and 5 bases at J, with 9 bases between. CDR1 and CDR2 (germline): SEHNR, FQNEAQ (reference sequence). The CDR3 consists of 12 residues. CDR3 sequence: CASSLGSTEAFF. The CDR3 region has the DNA TGTGCCAGCAGCCTAGGGAGTACTGAAGCTTTCTTT. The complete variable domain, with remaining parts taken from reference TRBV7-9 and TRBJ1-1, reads DTGVSQNPRHKITKRGQNVTFRCDPISEHNRLYWYRQTLGQGPEFLTYFQNEAQLEKSRLLSDRFSAERPKGSFSTLEIQRTEQGDSAMYLCASSLGSTEAFFGQGTRLTVV.

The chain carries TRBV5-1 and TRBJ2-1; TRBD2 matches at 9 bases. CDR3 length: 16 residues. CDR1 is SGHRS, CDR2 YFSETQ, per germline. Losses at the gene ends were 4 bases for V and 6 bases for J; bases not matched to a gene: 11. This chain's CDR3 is CASSIAGGGRANEQFF. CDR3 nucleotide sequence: TGCGCCAGCAGCATTGCGGGCGGCGGGAGGGCCAATGAGCAGTTCTTC.

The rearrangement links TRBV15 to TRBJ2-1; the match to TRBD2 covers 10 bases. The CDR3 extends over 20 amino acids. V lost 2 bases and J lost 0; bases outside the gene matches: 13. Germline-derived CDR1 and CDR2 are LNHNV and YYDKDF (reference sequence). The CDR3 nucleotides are TGTGCCACCAGCAGACCCAGTAGCGGGAGGCTCACTAGCTCCTACAATGAGCAGTTCTTC. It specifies CATSRPSSGRLTSSYNEQFF.